This TCR beta chain was obtained from a study of OX40 agonist ivuxolimab in advanced cancers. For the study at large: The mean age was approximately 56 years, ranging from about 23 to 79, with 65% to 85% of participants male. Of the patients, three showed partial responses, one with hepatocellular carcinoma and two with cutaneous melanoma.

Profiled with immunoSEQ multiplex PCR; TCRdb holds only in-frame clones, not every one. Altogether about 52,000 clones are present, 65% to 85% being singletons, with the ten largest covering under 5%. In germline, CDR1 is SGHNT, CDR2 YENEEA. V was clipped by 5 bases and J by 7 bases, with 11 bases between them. The length of the CDR3 is 12 residues. Concerning this clone itself: Lacking the conserved final phenylalanine or tryptophan, this CDR3 likely reflects a read error.

The sequence came from an adult with an advanced solid tumor such as melanoma, head and neck, liver or kidney cancer. The chain employs TRBV11-3 and TRBJ1-1; D remains unclear. Sequenced material: CD4+ or CD8+ T cells sorted from blood, taken in a trial of the OX40 agonist ivuxolimab. In DNA, the CDR3 is TGTGCCAGCAGCAAGACACAGATTGAAGCTTTCTCT. This translates into CASSKTQIEAFS.